The 8 T cell receptor beta chains given below trace back to one sample, sequenced in a study of T cells in Graves' hyperthyroidism and ophthalmopathy. RNA transcripts gave rise to amplified TCR beta CDR3 regions. The TCR CDR3 first-round RT-PCR relied on the HTBI primer set. MiXCR, applied by TCRdb to the multiplex PCR reads, yields one record per CDR3 protein. Here the sample spans about 400,000 distinct CDR3 sequences, about 14% being singletons. The specimen sequenced was blood. These receptors originate from a middle-aged man with Graves' ophthalmopathy.

This clonotype appeared many times. J is TRBJ1-5 and V is TRBV4-2; 9 bases match TRBD1. The V segment lost 1 base and the J segment 6 bases; nucleotides outside the gene matches: 4. In germline, CDR1 is LGHNA, CDR2 YNFKEQ. The CDR3 runs to 15 residues. CDR3 sequence: CASSQGTGAGQPQHF. CDR3 DNA: TGTGCCAGCAGCCAAGGGACAGGGGCAGGTCAGCCCCAGCATTTT.

This chain links TRBV7-3 with TRBJ2-6, with 7 nucleotides matching TRBD1. This CDR3 is 17 amino acids long. After removal of 4 bases from V and 0 bases from J, the junction contained 6 bases not matched to a gene. In germline, CDR1 is SGHTA, CDR2 FQGTGA. The CDR3 DNA reads as TGTGCCAGCAGCTCACAGGGGATGCGCTCTGGGGCCAACGTCCTGACTTTC. Its protein is CASSSQGMRSGANVLTF.

This clonotype was observed at least ten times. The chain has TRBV9 and TRBJ2-3; D not resolved. This CDR3 spans 16 amino acids. V lost 3 bases and J lost 1, with 15 bases in between. Germline values: CDR1 SGDLS, CDR2 YYNGEE. Here the CDR3 reads CASSAANVGGTDTQYF. The CDR3 coding sequence is TGTGCCAGCAGCGCGGCTAATGTTGGCGGCACAGATACGCAGTATTTT.

There are many counts of this clonotype. The chain carries TRBV5-6 and TRBJ2-1; 7 positions agree with TRBD1. This CDR3 region has 16 residues. Losses at the gene ends were 4 bases for V and 3 bases for J; bases not matched to a gene: 10. CDR1 is SGHDT and CDR2 is YYEEEE in the germline V gene. In nucleotides, the CDR3 is TGTGCCAGCAGCAAACGACAGGGCCAGCTCTACAATGAGCAGTTCTTC. Translation gives CASSKRQGQLYNEQFF.

This clonotype was detected ten times or more. The V gene is TRBV7-9, the J gene TRBJ2-1; D not resolved. Trimming removed 5 bases at V and 5 bases at J, with 7 bases between. Germline V gene sequence: CDR1 SEHNR, CDR2 FQNEAQ (reference sequence). There are 12 residues in the CDR3. DNA for the CDR3: TGTGCCAGCAGCCCCAGTAACAATGAGCAGTTCTTC. Its translation is CASSPSNNEQFF. The complete variable domain, with remaining parts taken from reference TRBV7-9 and TRBJ2-1, reads DTGVSQNPRHKITKRGQNVTFRCDPISEHNRLYWYRQTLGQGPEFLTYFQNEAQLEKSRLLSDRFSAERPKGSFSTLEIQRTEQGDSAMYLCASSPSNNEQFFGPGTRLTVL.

As regards this clonotype: One end of the junction is discordant with germline, which a read error may explain. This chain joins TRBV2 and TRBJ1-1; D gene ambiguous. This CDR3 has 13 residues. CDR1 is SNHLY and CDR2 is FYNNEI in the germline V gene. CDR3 protein: CTSYKELNAEAFF. The CDR3, as DNA: TGTACCAGCTACAAGGAGTTGAACGCTGAAGCTTTCTTT.

The V gene is TRBV10-3, the J gene TRBJ2-5; 8 bases match TRBD2. The junction had 4 bases not matched to a gene; V was cut back by 4 bases and J by 9 bases. The CDR3 has 12 amino acids. Germline CDR1 ENHRY, CDR2 SYGVKD. The CDR3 nucleotides read TGTGCCATCAGTGCCGGGGGGGCGGCCCAGTACTTC. This sequence encodes CAISAGGAAQYF.

This clonotype was picked up many times. DNA for the CDR3: TGCAGTGCTAGAGGGGCGGGAGGGCCCGGAGAGACCCAGTACTTC. Its protein product is CSARGAGGPGETQYF. V and J are TRBV20-1 and TRBJ2-5; 9 bases match TRBD2. V lost 1 base, J lost 4 bases, and 7 bases stayed unmatched. Germline CDR1 is DFQATT and CDR2 is SNEGSKA (reference sequence). This CDR3 is built from 15 residues.